These T cell receptor beta chains were read from a single sample in a study of T cell responses to AZD1222 COVID-19 vaccine. Assay used: immunoSEQ multiplex PCR; TCRdb lists only in-frame clones, some missing. The sample holds about 130,000 clones, around 85% seen once. Material: peripheral blood, obtained on day 0 of AZD1222 vaccination. Source of these receptors: an adult in good health. Each CDR3 is given with its conserved first and last residue. A D gene is named only where the DNA matches it firmly. A clone size is listed for some rows: how often the clone was seen (once, few, many), or a class if it is expanded.

V gene: TRBV27
clone size: -
J gene: TRBJ1-4
CDR3 length: 15
D gene: TRBD1
CDR3 protein: CASSPYRGTDEKLFF
CDR3 DNA: TGTGCCAGCAGTCCTTACAGGGGAACGGATGAAAAACTGTTTTTT

V gene: TRBV18
clone size: -
J gene: TRBJ1-4
CDR3 length: 15
D gene: -
CDR3 protein: CASSPREGLSEKLFF
CDR3 DNA: TGTGCCAGCTCACCCCGCGAAGGGCTCAGTGAAAAACTGTTTTTT

V gene: TRBV7-9
clone size: -
J gene: TRBJ2-2
CDR3 length: 13
D gene: -
CDR3 protein: CASSRLVTGELFF
CDR3 DNA: TGTGCCAGCAGCCGACTTGTGACCGGGGAGCTGTTTTTT

V gene: TRBV6-2/TRBV6-3
clone size: few
J gene: TRBJ2-7
CDR3 length: 13
D gene: -
CDR3 protein: CASSMRLSYEQYF
CDR3 DNA: TGTGCCAGCAGTATGAGACTCTCCTACGAGCAGTACTTC

V gene: TRBV4-1
clone size: -
J gene: TRBJ2-3
CDR3 length: 14
D gene: -
CDR3 protein: CASSHTPGPDTQYF
CDR3 DNA: TGCGCCAGCAGCCATACACCAGGGCCGGATACGCAGTATTTT

V gene: TRBV29-1
clone size: -
J gene: TRBJ2-3
CDR3 length: 12
D gene: -
CDR3 protein: CSVDSGADTQYF
CDR3 DNA: TGCAGCGTTGATTCCGGGGCGGATACGCAGTATTTT

V gene: TRBV19
clone size: few
J gene: TRBJ1-2
CDR3 length: 13
D gene: -
CDR3 protein: CASSITEIYGYTF
CDR3 DNA: TGTGCCAGTAGTATTACTGAGATTTATGGCTACACCTTC

V gene: TRBV18
clone size: -
J gene: TRBJ1-5
CDR3 length: 14
D gene: -
CDR3 protein: CASSPQGANQPQHF
CDR3 DNA: TGTGCCAGCTCACCACAGGGTGCGAATCAGCCCCAGCATTTT

V gene: TRBV9
clone size: -
J gene: TRBJ1-3
CDR3 length: 14
D gene: -
CDR3 protein: CASSPGDSGNTIYF
CDR3 DNA: TGTGCCAGCAGCCCAGGGGACTCTGGAAACACCATATATTTT

V gene: TRBV19
clone size: -
J gene: TRBJ1-5
CDR3 length: 16
D gene: -
CDR3 protein: CASSIEGRGSNQPQHF
CDR3 DNA: TGTGCCAGTAGTATAGAAGGGCGAGGGAGCAATCAGCCCCAGCATTTT

V gene: TRBV28
clone size: few
J gene: TRBJ1-5
CDR3 length: 15
D gene: -
CDR3 protein: CASSLGGGGNQPQHF
CDR3 DNA: TGTGCCAGCAGTTTGGGGGGGGGTGGCAATCAGCCCCAGCATTTT

V gene: TRBV5-1
clone size: -
J gene: TRBJ2-1
CDR3 length: 14
D gene: -
CDR3 protein: CASSNDNTGNEQFF
CDR3 DNA: TGCGCCAGCAGCAACGATAACACCGGTAATGAGCAGTTCTTC

V gene: TRBV7-9
clone size: -
J gene: TRBJ1-4
CDR3 length: 15
D gene: TRBD1
CDR3 protein: CASSLPGTGPEKLFF
CDR3 DNA: TGTGCCAGCAGCTTACCCGGGACAGGTCCTGAAAAACTGTTTTTT

V gene: TRBV19
clone size: -
J gene: TRBJ2-1
CDR3 length: 16
D gene: TRBD2
CDR3 protein: CASSIRSSGSYNEQFF
CDR3 DNA: TGTGCCAGTAGTATTAGGTCTAGCGGGAGTTACAATGAGCAGTTCTTC

V gene: TRBV12-5
clone size: -
J gene: TRBJ2-1
CDR3 length: 11
D gene: -
CDR3 protein: CASGLVDEQFF
CDR3 DNA: TGTGCTAGTGGTTTGGTAGACGAGCAGTTCTTC

V gene: TRBV9
clone size: few
J gene: TRBJ2-7
CDR3 length: 15
D gene: TRBD2
CDR3 protein: CASSPGLAVAYEQYF
CDR3 DNA: TGTGCCAGCAGCCCGGGTCTAGCGGTTGCCTACGAGCAGTACTTC

V gene: TRBV5-5
clone size: -
J gene: TRBJ1-5
CDR3 length: 15
D gene: -
CDR3 protein: CASSFGLQAEQPQHF
CDR3 DNA: TGTGCCAGCAGCTTTGGCTTACAGGCTGAACAGCCCCAGCATTTT

V gene: TRBV11-2
clone size: -
J gene: TRBJ1-1
CDR3 length: 14
D gene: -
CDR3 protein: CASSLEAVGRKAFF
CDR3 DNA: TGTGCCAGCAGCTTAGAGGCAGTGGGACGAAAAGCTTTCTTT

V gene: TRBV11-2
clone size: -
J gene: TRBJ2-3
CDR3 length: 13
D gene: -
CDR3 protein: CASSLIGNGGQYF
CDR3 DNA: TGTGCCAGCAGCTTAATTGGGAACGGGGGGCAGTATTTT

V gene: TRBV6-1
clone size: once
J gene: TRBJ2-7
CDR3 length: 14
D gene: -
CDR3 protein: CASSEAASQREQYF
CDR3 DNA: TGTGCCAGCAGTGAAGCGGCCTCCCAACGCGAGCAGTACTTC

V gene: TRBV19
clone size: once
J gene: TRBJ2-2
CDR3 length: 20
D gene: TRBD2
CDR3 protein: CASRMGLWQGRGLDTGELFF
CDR3 DNA: TGTGCCAGTAGGATGGGGTTGTGGCAAGGGAGGGGTCTGGACACCGGGGAGCTGTTTTTT

V gene: TRBV6-5
clone size: -
J gene: TRBJ1-2
CDR3 length: 11
D gene: TRBD1
CDR3 protein: CAIAGQGSYTF
CDR3 DNA: TGTGCCATCGCCGGACAGGGGTCCTACACCTTC

V gene: TRBV3-1/TRBV3-2
clone size: -
J gene: TRBJ2-3
CDR3 length: 13
D gene: -
CDR3 protein: CASSPSIEYTQYF
CDR3 DNA: TGTGCCAGCAGCCCTTCTATCGAGTATACGCAGTATTTT

V gene: TRBV11-1
clone size: -
J gene: TRBJ2-1
CDR3 length: 16
D gene: -
CDR3 protein: CASSLGGGQHYNEQFF
CDR3 DNA: TGTGCCAGCAGCTTAGGGGGGGGACAGCATTACAATGAGCAGTTCTTC

V gene: TRBV18
clone size: -
J gene: TRBJ1-4
CDR3 length: 15
D gene: TRBD1
CDR3 protein: CASSSMTGSNEKLFF
CDR3 DNA: TGTGCCAGCTCATCAATGACAGGGTCTAATGAAAAACTGTTTTTT

V gene: TRBV7-2
clone size: -
J gene: TRBJ1-2
CDR3 length: 14
D gene: -
CDR3 protein: CASSLEGGTEGYTF
CDR3 DNA: TGTGCCAGCAGCTTAGAGGGTGGGACGGAGGGCTACACCTTC

V gene: TRBV7-9
clone size: -
J gene: TRBJ2-1
CDR3 length: 13
D gene: TRBD2
CDR3 protein: CASSLWGGDEQFF
CDR3 DNA: TGTGCCAGCAGCCTCTGGGGGGGGGATGAGCAGTTCTTC

V gene: TRBV25-1
clone size: -
J gene: TRBJ2-2
CDR3 length: 15
D gene: TRBD2
CDR3 protein: CASSEPGRDTGELFF
CDR3 DNA: TGTGCCAGCAGTGAACCAGGGAGGGACACCGGGGAGCTGTTTTTT

V gene: TRBV10-2
clone size: -
J gene: TRBJ2-7
CDR3 length: 14
D gene: -
CDR3 protein: CASSLTAPYEEQYF
CDR3 DNA: TGCGCCAGCAGCTTGACAGCGCCCTACGAGGAGCAGTACTTC

V gene: TRBV30
clone size: -
J gene: TRBJ1-2
CDR3 length: 12
D gene: -
CDR3 protein: CAWSSVPHGYTF
CDR3 DNA: TGTGCCTGGAGTTCCGTCCCTCATGGCTACACCTTC

V gene: TRBV12-2
clone size: -
J gene: TRBJ2-7
CDR3 length: 15
D gene: -
CDR3 protein: CASRLARRSSYEQYF
CDR3 DNA: TGTGCAAGTCGCTTAGCGCGGAGGAGCTCCTACGAGCAGTACTTC

V gene: TRBV4-1
clone size: -
J gene: TRBJ1-2
CDR3 length: 15
D gene: -
CDR3 protein: CASSVRGTDNYGYTF
CDR3 DNA: TGCGCCAGCAGCGTCCGCGGGACGGATAACTATGGCTACACCTTC

V gene: TRBV3-1/TRBV3-2
clone size: -
J gene: TRBJ2-7
CDR3 length: 19
D gene: TRBD2
CDR3 protein: CASSHTTGGTTARIYEQYF
CDR3 DNA: TGTGCCAGCAGCCACACGACGGGAGGGACTACCGCACGAATCTACGAGCAGTACTTC

V gene: TRBV30
clone size: -
J gene: TRBJ1-4
CDR3 length: 11
D gene: -
CDR3 protein: CAWRGNEKLFF
CDR3 DNA: TGTGCCTGGCGCGGGAATGAAAAACTGTTTTTT

V gene: TRBV14
clone size: -
J gene: TRBJ1-1
CDR3 length: 14
D gene: -
CDR3 protein: CASSRASYLTEAFF
CDR3 DNA: TGTGCCAGCAGCCGCGCGAGTTATTTGACTGAAGCTTTCTTT

V gene: TRBV2
clone size: -
J gene: TRBJ2-5
CDR3 length: 13
D gene: -
CDR3 protein: CASSRDLQETQYF
CDR3 DNA: TGTGCCAGCAGTCGGGACTTACAAGAGACCCAGTACTTC

V gene: TRBV3-1/TRBV3-2
clone size: few
J gene: TRBJ2-4
CDR3 length: 15
D gene: -
CDR3 protein: CASSQTEGFKNIQYF
CDR3 DNA: TGTGCCAGCAGCCAAACCGAGGGCTTCAAAAACATTCAGTACTTC

V gene: TRBV10-3
clone size: few
J gene: TRBJ1-2
CDR3 length: 13
D gene: -
CDR3 protein: CAITLTANYGYTF
CDR3 DNA: TGTGCCATCACCCTAACAGCAAACTATGGCTACACCTTC

V gene: TRBV7-9
clone size: -
J gene: TRBJ2-1
CDR3 length: 15
D gene: -
CDR3 protein: CASSPPQVPYNEQFF
CDR3 DNA: TGTGCCAGCAGCCCACCCCAGGTACCGTACAATGAGCAGTTCTTC

V gene: TRBV13
clone size: -
J gene: TRBJ2-7
CDR3 length: 15
D gene: -
CDR3 protein: CASSPQGSASYEQYF
CDR3 DNA: TGTGCCAGCAGTCCCCAGGGATCCGCGTCCTACGAGCAGTACTTC

V gene: TRBV28
clone size: few
J gene: TRBJ2-3
CDR3 length: 14
D gene: -
CDR3 protein: CASSPGGIVYTQYF
CDR3 DNA: TGTGCCAGCAGTCCCGGGGGCATCGTTTATACGCAGTATTTT

V gene: TRBV10-1
clone size: -
J gene: TRBJ2-1
CDR3 length: 14
D gene: -
CDR3 protein: CASSSSVSYNEQFF
CDR3 DNA: TGCGCCAGCAGCTCTAGTGTTTCCTACAATGAGCAGTTCTTC

V gene: TRBV20-1
clone size: -
J gene: TRBJ1-2
CDR3 length: 11
D gene: -
CDR3 protein: CSARIGTGHTF
CDR3 DNA: TGCAGTGCTAGGATCGGAACAGGCCACACCTTC